This T cell receptor beta chain is drawn from a study of radiation and T cells in renal cell carcinoma. This CDR3 is built from 15 residues. CDR1 and CDR2 (germline): SGHRS, YFSETQ. With 0 bases removed from V and 10 bases from J, the gap between germline ends came to 17 bases. Time point given: blood 4 weeks post-SBRT, at nephrectomy. Treatment defined: 15 Gy SBRT to primary tumor, nephrectomy 4 weeks later. Generated by immunoSEQ multiplex PCR, the TCRdb table keeps only in-frame clones and is missing some. The sample has about 90,000 clones, around four fifths seen once. Material: blood, obtained from a patient whose treatment included radiotherapy and nephrectomy. This chain connects TRBV5-1 to TRBJ2-1; D is uncertain. This clonotype was sampled from a man between 50 and 59 years old with renal cell carcinoma. The DNA of the CDR3 is TGCGCCAGCAGCTTGGCCCCCGACACAAGCGCAGAGCAGTTCTTC. It yields the protein CASSLAPDTSAEQFF.